The 12 T cell receptor beta chains in this list originate from one sample, sequenced in a study of tumor-infiltrating lymphocytes in oesophageal squamous cell carcinoma. TCRdb re-called the reads through MiXCR, storing one row per CDR3 protein. The sample shows roughly 11,000 distinct CDR3 sequences, around 60% of them seen only once. Sample: blood. These receptors all stem from a female donor with esophageal squamous cell carcinoma.

At least ten counts were recorded for this clonotype. The gene calls are TRBV5-1 and TRBJ1-3; TRBD1 aligns across 7 bases. This CDR3 is 14 amino acids long. V was pared by 3 bases and J by 1 base, with 1 base of the junction left unmatched. Germline V CDR1 and CDR2: SGHRS, YFSETQ. This CDR3 reads CASSWGQSGNTIYF. The DNA for the CDR3 is TGCGCCAGCAGCTGGGGACAGTCTGGAAACACCATATATTTT. Full variable domain (outside the CDR3, taken from reference TRBV5-1 and TRBJ1-3): KAGVTQTPRYLIKTRGQQVTLSCSPISGHRSVSWYQQTPGQGLQFLFEYFSETQRNKGNFPGRFSGRQFSNSRSEMNVSTLELGDSALYLCASSWGQSGNTIYFGEGSWLTVV.

This clonotype was detected a few times. This chain joins TRBV7-3 and TRBJ2-6; no definite D call. CDR3 length: 17 amino acids. CDR1 and CDR2 (germline): SGHTA, FQGTGA. Trimming shortened V by 5 bases and J by 0 bases, and 14 bases separated the two germline ends. DNA of the CDR3: TGTGCCAGCAGCCCCGCCGGACGGGTCTCTGGGGCCAACGTCCTGACTTTC. It specifies CASSPAGRVSGANVLTF.

V is TRBV19 and J is TRBJ2-1; TRBD1 matches 9 bases. The J call may be mistaken, given a closer DNA end match to TRBJ2-7. This CDR3 contains 13 residues. CDR1 LNHDA and CDR2 SQIVND come from the germline V gene (reference sequence). The CDR3 protein is CASSAGQGNEQYF. The CDR3 coding sequence is TGTGCCAGTAGTGCGGGACAGGGCAACGAGCAGTACTTC.

The chain recombines TRBV7-2 with TRBJ2-1; D possibly corresponds to TRBD1 (5 bases). The DNA end lines up better with TRBJ2-7; the J call may be wrong. Per germline, CDR1 SGHTA and CDR2 FQGNSA. The CDR3 has 17 residues. The CDR3 bases are TGTGCCAGCAGCCCTAGAAGCAGGGCCGCCCCGGTCCGCGAGCAGTACTTC. Translating gives CASSPRSRAAPVREQYF.

The gene calls are TRBV7-6 and TRBJ1-1; unclear D gene. The V end lost 1 base, the J end lost 4 bases, and 7 bases lay between the germline ends. Germline V gene lookup returns CDR1 SGHVS and CDR2 FNYEAQ. CDR3 size: 13 residues. The CDR3 here is CASSLVKATEAFF. The CDR3, as DNA: TGTGCCAGCAGCTTAGTAAAGGCCACTGAAGCTTTCTTT.

By share, this clonotype counts as medium-sized. The rearrangement joins TRBV5-4 to TRBJ1-2; TRBD1 is a possible D gene (5 bases). The CDR3 has 14 residues. Per germline, CDR1 SGHNT and CDR2 YYREEE (reference sequence). Trimming took 0 bases from V and 4 from J, leaving 10 bases between them. CDR3 in DNA: TGTGCCAGCAGCTTGGTTCAGGGATCCTATGGCTACACCTTC. Residues: CASSLVQGSYGYTF.

The chain carries TRBV7-4 and TRBJ2-5; 9 positions match TRBD2. The junction had 13 bases not matched to a gene; V was cut back by 3 bases and J by 11 bases. The CDR3 totals 15 residues. Germline lookup yields CDR1 SGHVT and CDR2 SQSDAQ. As DNA, the CDR3 is TGTGCCAGCAGCTTCGGTCTAGCGGGACGGGGTGAGCAGTACTTC. Protein: CASSFGLAGRGEQYF.

This sequence joins TRBV11-2 and TRBJ2-5; D unclear. The DNA end is a closer match to TRBJ2-1, so the J assignment may be wrong. This CDR3 is 14 amino acids long. The germline gives CDR1 SGHAT, CDR2 FQNNGV. The CDR3 protein is CASSPLSSSNEQFF. CDR3 DNA: TGTGCCAGCAGCCCCCTGAGTTCATCGAATGAGCAGTTCTTC.

This clonotype was seen only once. The chain is built from TRBV7-2 and TRBJ1-1; TRBD1 matches 7 bases. CDR1 and CDR2 (germline): SGHTA, FQGNSA. Losses at the gene ends were 5 bases for V and 5 bases for J; bases not matched to a gene: 11. CDR3 length equals 15 residues. CDR3 bases: TGTGCCAGCAGCCATAGGGGACAGAGGGATACTGAAGCTTTCTTT. This gives the protein CASSHRGQRDTEAFF.

The gene calls are TRBV6-1 and TRBJ2-3, with TRBD2 matching over 9 bases. Judging by the DNA end, TRBJ2-7 fits better; the J call may be wrong. CDR1 and CDR2 (germline): MNHNS, SASEGT. The CDR3 spans 15 residues. CDR3 coding DNA: TGTGCCAGCAAGCGGGAGCTAGCGGGGACCTACGAGCAGTACTTC. Amino acid sequence: CASKRELAGTYEQYF.

V gene TRBV12-3 or TRBV12-4 combines with J gene TRBJ2-3, with TRBD2 as a possible D gene (5 bases). Matching the DNA end better, TRBJ2-1 makes the J call doubtful. The CDR3 consists of 15 residues. The CDR3 DNA reads TGTGCCAGCAGTAGCGGACTTCCAATCTCGGATGAGCAGTTCTTC. This codes for CASSSGLPISDEQFF.

The gene calls are TRBV25-1 and TRBJ1-4; tentatively, D is TRBD1 (6 bases). Germline V gives CDR1 MGHDK, CDR2 SYGVNS. This CDR3 contains 15 residues. Trimming took off 2 bases at V and 8 bases at J, with 15 bases between the two ends. The CDR3 sequence is CASSEGTSGAEKLFF. The DNA of the CDR3 is TGTGCCAGCAGTGAAGGGACCTCGGGGGCCGAAAAACTGTTTTTT.